This T cell receptor beta chain was captured by sequencing in a study of blood T cell repertoires in COVID-19. Study as a whole: Collection of acute and convalescent COVID-19 samples took place in the United States, Italy and Spain. From T cells, B-cell-depleted T cells, or PBMCs came the material, which was cDNA or gDNA.

The CDR3 spans 14 residues. CDR1 and CDR2 from the germline V gene are SEHNR and FQNEAQ (reference sequence). Germline trimming cut 5 bases from V and 2 bases from J; bases unmatched to any gene: 5. Per the original data handling: Nucleated cell number was recorded as an estimate derived from reference gene primer amplification. The table came from immunoSEQ multiplex PCR; TCRdb's copy has only in-frame clones and leaves some out. Clonal size and the V and J genes are those of that table, whereas D and trimming came from the DNA. Of 130,000 or so clones listed, about nine tenths are singletons. The chain uses TRBV7-9 and TRBJ1-1, with TRBD1 matching over 7 bases. The TCR comes from a man between 45 and 60 years old with active COVID-19. Sample: peripheral blood. Here the CDR3 reads CASSIRQGNTEAFF. The CDR3 coding sequence is TGTGCCAGCAGCATTAGACAGGGCAACACTGAAGCTTTCTTT. Combining the CDR3 with reference TRBV7-9 and TRBJ1-1 gives the whole variable domain DTGVSQNPRHKITKRGQNVTFRCDPISEHNRLYWYRQTLGQGPEFLTYFQNEAQLEKSRLLSDRFSAERPKGSFSTLEIQRTEQGDSAMYLCASSIRQGNTEAFFGQGTRLTVV.